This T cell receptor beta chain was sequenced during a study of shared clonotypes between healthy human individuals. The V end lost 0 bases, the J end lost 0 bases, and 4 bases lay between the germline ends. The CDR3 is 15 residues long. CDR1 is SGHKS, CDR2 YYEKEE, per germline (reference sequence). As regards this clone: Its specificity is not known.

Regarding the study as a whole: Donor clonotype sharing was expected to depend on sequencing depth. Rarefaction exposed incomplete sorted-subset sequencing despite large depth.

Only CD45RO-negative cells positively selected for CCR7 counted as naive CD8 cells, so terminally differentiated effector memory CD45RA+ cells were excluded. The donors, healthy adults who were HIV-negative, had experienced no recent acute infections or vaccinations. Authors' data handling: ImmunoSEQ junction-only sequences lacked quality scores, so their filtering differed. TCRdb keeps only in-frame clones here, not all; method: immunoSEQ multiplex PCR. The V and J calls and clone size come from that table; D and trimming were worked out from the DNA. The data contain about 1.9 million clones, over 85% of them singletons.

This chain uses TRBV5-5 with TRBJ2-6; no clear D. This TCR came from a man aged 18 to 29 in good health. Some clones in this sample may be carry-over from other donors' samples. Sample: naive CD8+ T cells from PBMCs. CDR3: CASSLGFSGANVLTF. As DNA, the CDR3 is TGTGCCAGCAGCTTGGGCTTCTCTGGGGCCAACGTCCTGACTTTC.